The 26 T cell receptor beta chains presented below share a single source sample, sequenced in a study of T cells in Graves' hyperthyroidism and ophthalmopathy. Amplification targeted TCR beta CDR3 regions from RNA transcripts. HTBI primers were employed in a first-round RT-PCR of the TCR CDR3. From the multiplex PCR reads, TCRdb called clonotypes with MiXCR, one entry per CDR3 protein. The sample has about 640,000 distinct CDR3 sequences, around 20% seen once; the top ten hold 34%. The sequenced material came from blood. The receptor set was obtained from a man aged 25-45 years with Graves' ophthalmopathy.

This rearrangement joins TRBV25-1 to TRBJ1-1; perhaps TRBD1 as D (5 bases). V was trimmed by 3 bases and J by 4 bases, leaving 15 bases between them. CDR1 is MGHDK, CDR2 SYGVNS, per germline. CDR3 length equals 15 residues. The CDR3 here is CASSDVVRGITEAFF. CDR3 nucleotides: TGTGCCAGCAGTGATGTAGTAAGGGGTATCACTGAAGCTTTCTTT.

This clonotype was observed a handful of times. The V gene is TRBV27, the J gene TRBJ2-1; D is ambiguous. The CDR3 length is 14 residues. Germline CDR1 is MNHEY and CDR2 is SMNVEV (reference sequence). V lost 4 bases and J 2 bases, leaving 9 bases between the germline ends. The CDR3 is CASSSDHTYNEQFF. The CDR3 bases are TGTGCCAGCAGTTCGGACCATACCTACAATGAGCAGTTCTTC.

Many counts were recorded for this clonotype. J is TRBJ2-1 and V is TRBV5-1, with 11 bases aligning to TRBD2. With V trimmed by 7 bases and J by 0 bases, 0 bases remained unmatched. Germline V gene sequence: CDR1 SGHRS, CDR2 YFSETQ. CDR3 size: 14 residues. This CDR3 is CASGLAGSYNEQFF. CDR3 in DNA: TGCGCCAGCGGACTAGCGGGCTCCTACAATGAGCAGTTCTTC.

CDR3 sequence (DNA): TGTGCCAGCAGCCTACCCCAGATAGGGGGCGGAGAGACCCAGTACTTC. Protein: CASSLPQIGGGETQYF. V gene TRBV7-9 combines with J gene TRBJ2-5, with TRBD1 identical over 7 bases. The CDR3 sequence is 16 residues long. Germline trimming cut 5 bases from V and 4 bases from J; bases unmatched to any gene: 13. CDR1 SEHNR and CDR2 FQNEAQ come from the germline V gene (reference sequence).

The chain links TRBV5-1 to TRBJ1-4; TRBD1 aligns across 7 bases. The length of the CDR3 is 14 residues. CDR1 is SGHRS and CDR2 is YFSETQ in the germline V gene. V gave up 5 bases and J gave up 8 bases; unmatched junction bases: 9. In nucleotides, the CDR3 is TGCGCCAGCAGGATAGGGGGCCTTCAGGAAAAACTGTTTTTT. Its translation: CASRIGGLQEKLFF.

This clonotype was counted a few times. This rearrangement joins TRBV7-3 to TRBJ2-7, with TRBD1 as a possible D gene (5 bases). Germline V CDR1 and CDR2: SGHTA, FQGTGA. The CDR3 runs to 16 residues. V lost 2 bases, J lost 0 bases, and 14 bases lay in between. The CDR3 protein is CASSLVQGSSSYEQYF. CDR3 DNA sequence: TGTGCCAGCAGCTTAGTCCAGGGCTCCAGCTCCTACGAGCAGTACTTC.

This clonotype was counted only a few times. The chain links TRBV24-1 to TRBJ1-2; D is unresolved. The CDR3 is 12 residues long. Germline CDR1 and CDR2: KGHDR and SFDVKD. V was pared by 4 bases and J by 8 bases, with 10 bases between. In nucleotides, the CDR3 is TGTGCCACCAGTGAGCCTGTTTTGGGCTACACCTTC. It yields the protein CATSEPVLGYTF.

A few counts support this clonotype. The conserved phenylalanine or tryptophan is not found at the CDR3 terminus, so this likely reflects a read error. The chain uses TRBV6-1 and TRBJ1-1, with 12 bases matching TRBD1. CDR1 and CDR2 from the germline V gene are MNHNS and SASEGT. This CDR3 contains 16 residues. Trimming at V came to 6 bases and at J to 0 bases, leaving 5 bases not matched to a gene. CDR3 sequence: CASRGGTGGLNTEAFL. In DNA form, the CDR3 reads TGTGCCAGCAGAGGAGGGACAGGGGGCTTGAACACTGAAGCTTTCCTT.

The rearrangement joins TRBV18 to TRBJ1-2; 7 nucleotides match TRBD1. Trimming cost V 3 bases and J 13 bases; bases outside gene matches: 11. The CDR3 contains 13 residues. The germline gives CDR1 KGHSH, CDR2 LQKENI. CDR3 bases: TGTGCCAGCTCACCTGAGACAGGGCTGTTTGTCACCTTC. It codes for CASSPETGLFVTF.

The J gene is TRBJ2-7, the V gene TRBV24-1; D unclear. The V gene lost 6 bases and the J gene lost 6 bases, with 2 bases spanning the gap. This CDR3 has 9 residues. CDR1 is KGHDR and CDR2 is SFDVKD in the germline V gene. In DNA, the CDR3 is TGTGCCACCAGTCCCGAGCAGTACTTC. Amino acid sequence: CATSPEQYF.

This clonotype was picked up many times. CDR3 coding DNA: TGTGCCAGCAGCTTACTTCCGGGTCTCAAAAACATTCAGTACTTC. It translates to CASSLLPGLKNIQYF. J is TRBJ2-4 and V is TRBV7-3; D is undetermined. The CDR3 runs to 15 residues. In germline, CDR1 is SGHTA, CDR2 FQGTGA. V dropped 2 bases and J dropped 3 bases, with 11 bases sitting between them.

The chain couples TRBV7-3 to TRBJ2-1; 10 nucleotides agree with TRBD1. CDR1 SGHTA and CDR2 FQGTGA come from the germline V gene. The length of the CDR3 is 16 residues. Trimming removed 5 bases from V and 3 bases from J; junction bases left unmatched: 7. The chain's CDR3 is CASSQPGTGVYNEQFF. CDR3 nucleotide sequence: TGTGCCAGCAGCCAACCCGGGACAGGGGTCTACAATGAGCAGTTCTTC.

The J gene is TRBJ2-1, the V gene TRBV5-4; weak D call: TRBD1 (5 bases). The CDR3 contains 15 residues. Looked up from germline, CDR1 is SGHNT and CDR2 is YYREEE (reference sequence). Trimming removed 4 bases at V and 2 bases at J, with 13 bases between. DNA for the CDR3: TGTGCCAGCAGCCCCCACTCCAGGGCCTACAATGAGCAGTTCTTC. It encodes CASSPHSRAYNEQFF.

This clonotype came up a few times. J is TRBJ2-5 and V is TRBV27; 12 bases agree with TRBD2. The CDR3 covers 17 residues. The J segment lost 5 bases and the V segment lost 5 bases, leaving 12 bases of the junction unmatched. Germline loops: CDR1 MNHEY, CDR2 SMNVEV (reference sequence). CDR3 sequence: CASSPRLAGAGWETQYF. The CDR3 nucleotides read TGTGCCAGCAGTCCGAGACTAGCGGGAGCTGGGTGGGAGACCCAGTACTTC.

This chain joins TRBV7-9 and TRBJ2-7, with 7 positions matching TRBD2. Trimming cost V 2 bases and J 2 bases; bases outside gene matches: 12. The CDR3 consists of 17 residues. The germline CDR1 and CDR2 sequences are SEHNR and FQNEAQ (reference sequence). The DNA of the CDR3 is TGTGCCAGCAGCTTACCCCCCATAGCGGGCACTCCCTACGAGCAGTACTTC. This encodes CASSLPPIAGTPYEQYF. Full variable domain (missing parts from reference TRBV7-9 and TRBJ2-7): DTGVSQNPRHKITKRGQNVTFRCDPISEHNRLYWYRQTLGQGPEFLTYFQNEAQLEKSRLLSDRFSAERPKGSFSTLEIQRTEQGDSAMYLCASSLPPIAGTPYEQYFGPGTRLTVT.

This chain joins TRBV7-2 and TRBJ1-2; 9 bases fit TRBD1. CDR1 and CDR2 (germline): SGHTA, FQGNSA. There are 15 residues in the CDR3. Losses at the gene ends were 4 bases for V and 8 bases for J; bases not matched to a gene: 11. CDR3 coding DNA: TGTGCCAGCAGCTCCTCCACAGGGGGCGGTTCAGGCTACACCTTC. It translates to CASSSSTGGGSGYTF.

Comments on this clonotype: The CDR3 ends on some other residue instead of the conserved phenylalanine or tryptophan, so this is likely a read error. The chain joins TRBV11-2 to TRBJ2-7; 12 bases are a match to TRBD2. Germline V gives CDR1 SGHAT, CDR2 FQNNGV. This CDR3 has 14 residues. V shed 3 bases, J shed 4 bases, and the junction held 1 base outside the gene matches. DNA of the CDR3: TGTGCCAGCAGCTTCCTAGCGGGAGGGTACGAGCAGTACTCC. This encodes CASSFLAGGYEQYS.

V usage is TRBV28 and J usage is TRBJ2-3; 11 bases map to TRBD2. CDR3 size: 18 residues. V was pared by 2 bases and J by 1 base, with 8 bases of the junction left unmatched. Per the germline V gene, CDR1 is MDHEN and CDR2 is SYDVKM. The CDR3 protein is CASSLGASGRWGTDTQYF. DNA for the CDR3: TGTGCCAGCAGTTTAGGGGCTAGCGGGAGGTGGGGCACAGATACGCAGTATTTT.

This clonotype was seen only a few times. The rearrangement joins TRBV7-2 to TRBJ2-1; 12 bases are shared with TRBD2. Germline CDR1 and CDR2: SGHTA and FQGNSA. Trimming took 5 bases from V and 7 from J; bases not matched to a gene: 9. The CDR3 has 16 amino acids. As DNA, the CDR3 is TGTGCCAGCAGCCCATTCACTAGCGGGAGGAGGAATGAGCAGTTCTTC. Amino acids: CASSPFTSGRRNEQFF.

The sample holds many counts of this clonotype. The genes are TRBV10-3 and TRBJ2-5; no clear D gene. The CDR3 spans 13 residues. In germline, CDR1 is ENHRY, CDR2 SYGVKD. Trimming removed 5 bases from V and 5 bases from J, with 12 bases in between. This CDR3 reads CAISQDQSETQYF. CDR3 coding DNA: TGTGCCATCAGTCAAGACCAGTCCGAGACCCAGTACTTC.

The chain uses TRBV20-1 and TRBJ1-5; weak D call: TRBD1 (5 bases). CDR3 length: 17 residues. Trimming removed 0 bases from V and 5 bases from J, with 20 bases in between. Germline values: CDR1 DFQATT, CDR2 SNEGSKA (reference sequence). CDR3 DNA: TGCAGTGCTAGAGATCTCACCCGGGACTCCGTGTATCAGCCCCAGCATTTT. Its translation: CSARDLTRDSVYQPQHF.

This clonotype was detected a few times. The chain has TRBV7-2 and TRBJ2-7, with D maybe TRBD1 (6 bases). The CDR3 has 16 amino acids. Germline V gene sequence: CDR1 SGHTA, CDR2 FQGNSA. Trimming removed 5 bases at V and 2 bases at J, with 19 bases between. The CDR3 region is CASSPAQSQGAYEQYF. The CDR3 DNA sequence: TGTGCCAGCAGCCCCGCCCAATCACAGGGAGCCTACGAGCAGTACTTC.

Many counts were recorded for this clonotype. The CDR3 sequence: CAWSTRVDGPQHF. The CDR3 DNA reads as TGTGCCTGGAGTACAAGGGTGGATGGGCCCCAGCATTTT. V usage is TRBV30 and J usage is TRBJ1-5; no reliable D call. Per germline, CDR1 GTSNPN and CDR2 SVGIG (reference sequence). The CDR3 has 13 amino acids. Trimming shortened V by 2 bases and J by 9 bases, and 14 bases separated the two germline ends.

Ten or more counts support this clonotype. This rearrangement joins TRBV11-2 to TRBJ2-7; no clear D gene. Germline lookup yields CDR1 SGHAT and CDR2 FQNNGV. The length of the CDR3 is 15 residues. V was cut by 0 bases and J by 4 bases, with 13 bases left in between. CDR3 residues: CASSLDSPALYEQYF. CDR3 nucleotides: TGTGCCAGCAGCTTAGACTCCCCCGCACTGTACGAGCAGTACTTC.

This clonotype was seen more than once but under ten times. The rearrangement links TRBV28 to TRBJ2-1; 9 bases fit TRBD2. This CDR3 region has 16 residues. J lost 4 bases, V lost 3 bases, and 7 bases had no gene match. Looked up from germline, CDR1 is MDHEN and CDR2 is SYDVKM. The CDR3 DNA reads TGTGCCAGCAGTTTTCTGAGCGGGGGGATTTACAATGAGCAGTTCTTC. Residues: CASSFLSGGIYNEQFF.

This sequence joins TRBV28 and TRBJ2-3; 9 bases agree with TRBD2. V was clipped by 4 bases and J by 4 bases; unmatched bases: 9. CDR3 length: 16 residues. Germline V lookup: CDR1 MDHEN, CDR2 SYDVKM. CDR3 nucleotides: TGTGCCAGCAGTTCGCTTAGCGGGAGTAGCGCAGATACGCAGTATTTT. Its protein is CASSSLSGSSADTQYF.